These T cell receptor beta chains were read from a single sample in a study of blood T cell repertoires in COVID-19. Repertoires were generated with immunoSEQ multiplex PCR, while TCRdb's copy carries only in-frame clones and drops some. The sample carries hundreds of thousands of clones, about nine tenths recorded once. Material: peripheral blood. Every receptor here comes from a woman aged 45-60 years with COVID-19, enrolled during active disease. Both conserved end residues are part of each CDR3. Each record gives: D gene, V gene, J gene, clone size, CDR3 protein, CDR3 DNA. The D gene is left open where the match is weak. Some rows mark clone size as missing; the rest say once, few, many or name a class of expanded clone.

d_gene: TRBD2; v_gene: TRBV5-1; j_gene: TRBJ2-1; abundance: NA; CDR3aa: CASSGSLRTSEEQFF; CDR3nt: TGCGCCAGCAGCGGTAGCCTCCGGACTAGCGAGGAGCAGTTCTTC
d_gene: NA; v_gene: TRBV2; j_gene: TRBJ1-3; abundance: few; CDR3aa: CASSVERFSGNTIYF; CDR3nt: TGTGCCAGCAGTGTAGAGAGGTTCTCTGGAAACACCATATATTTT
d_gene: NA; v_gene: TRBV9; j_gene: TRBJ1-1; abundance: NA; CDR3aa: CASRGEGEAFF; CDR3nt: TGTGCCAGCAGGGGGGAGGGTGAAGCTTTCTTT
d_gene: TRBD2; v_gene: TRBV27; j_gene: TRBJ2-1; abundance: NA; CDR3aa: CATLDSGGGSYNEQFF; CDR3nt: TGTGCCACCTTAGACAGCGGGGGGGGCTCCTACAATGAGCAGTTCTTC
d_gene: TRBD1; v_gene: TRBV7-9; j_gene: TRBJ2-5; abundance: NA; CDR3aa: CASSYLRDSQETQYF; CDR3nt: TGTGCCAGCAGCTACCTCCGGGACAGCCAAGAGACCCAGTACTTC
d_gene: NA; v_gene: TRBV5-1; j_gene: TRBJ2-7; abundance: NA; CDR3aa: CASSLAGVGPYEQYF; CDR3nt: TGCGCCAGCAGCTTGGCCGGGGTCGGCCCCTACGAGCAGTACTTC
d_gene: NA; v_gene: TRBV3-1/TRBV3-2; j_gene: TRBJ1-1; abundance: NA; CDR3aa: CASTFGGNEAFF; CDR3nt: TGTGCCAGCACCTTCGGGGGAAATGAAGCTTTCTTT
d_gene: NA; v_gene: TRBV6-5; j_gene: TRBJ1-2; abundance: NA; CDR3aa: CASSYGQLYGYTF; CDR3nt: TGTGCCAGCAGTTATGGGCAGCTCTATGGCTACACCTTC
d_gene: NA; v_gene: TRBV4-1; j_gene: TRBJ2-7; abundance: NA; CDR3aa: CASSQGGSIGGAPSYEQYF; CDR3nt: TGCGCCAGCAGCCAAGGGGGTTCGATTGGCGGGGCCCCCTCCTACGAGCAGTACTTC
d_gene: NA; v_gene: TRBV6-1; j_gene: TRBJ1-2; abundance: NA; CDR3aa: CASSEGPRGYGYTF; CDR3nt: TGTGCCAGCAGTGAAGGGCCCCGGGGGTATGGCTACACCTTC
d_gene: NA; v_gene: TRBV29-1; j_gene: TRBJ1-5; abundance: NA; CDR3aa: CSAAGQPNQPQHF; CDR3nt: TGCAGCGCCGCTGGACAGCCTAATCAGCCCCAGCATTTT
d_gene: NA; v_gene: TRBV21-1; j_gene: TRBJ1-1; abundance: NA; CDR3aa: CASSHLGDRSKAFF; CDR3nt: TGTGCCAGCAGTCACCTCGGGGACAGAAGTAAAGCTTTCTTT
d_gene: TRBD1; v_gene: TRBV10-1; j_gene: TRBJ1-1; abundance: NA; CDR3aa: CASSESGTGNTEAFF; CDR3nt: TGCGCCAGCAGTGAGTCCGGGACAGGGAACACTGAAGCTTTCTTT
d_gene: NA; v_gene: TRBV12-3/TRBV12-4; j_gene: TRBJ1-2; abundance: NA; CDR3aa: CASSLTANYGYTF; CDR3nt: TGTGCCAGCAGTTTAACGGCTAACTATGGCTACACCTTC
d_gene: NA; v_gene: TRBV12-5; j_gene: TRBJ1-4; abundance: NA; CDR3aa: CASGFPEGYGWATNEKLFF; CDR3nt: TGTGCTAGTGGTTTCCCTGAGGGTTATGGGTGGGCAACTAATGAAAAACTGTTTTTT
d_gene: NA; v_gene: TRBV6-5; j_gene: TRBJ1-6; abundance: few; CDR3aa: CASSQGAPLHF; CDR3nt: TGTGCCAGCAGTCAGGGCGCACCCCTCCACTTT
d_gene: TRBD1; v_gene: TRBV19; j_gene: TRBJ1-2; abundance: NA; CDR3aa: CASSFGTAGAYGYTF; CDR3nt: TGTGCCAGTAGTTTTGGGACAGCTGGGGCTTATGGCTACACCTTC
d_gene: NA; v_gene: TRBV6-5; j_gene: TRBJ2-3; abundance: NA; CDR3aa: CASSPSTDTQYF; CDR3nt: TGTGCCAGCAGTCCGTCCACAGATACGCAGTATTTT
d_gene: TRBD1; v_gene: TRBV10-3; j_gene: TRBJ1-5; abundance: NA; CDR3aa: CAIWTGRSNQPQHF; CDR3nt: TGTGCCATCTGGACAGGGAGAAGCAATCAGCCCCAGCATTTT
d_gene: NA; v_gene: TRBV9; j_gene: TRBJ2-2; abundance: NA; CDR3aa: CASSPLGGRRGLSRRELFF; CDR3nt: TGTGCCAGCAGCCCCCTGGGGGGTCGAAGGGGTCTCTCCCGGAGGGAGCTGTTTTTT
d_gene: NA; v_gene: TRBV6-5; j_gene: TRBJ1-1; abundance: NA; CDR3aa: CASSLPLWGQFEAFF; CDR3nt: TGTGCCAGCAGCCTCCCTCTCTGGGGGCAGTTTGAAGCTTTCTTT
d_gene: NA; v_gene: TRBV11-3; j_gene: TRBJ2-3; abundance: NA; CDR3aa: CASSPSVPFPSSTDTQYF; CDR3nt: TGTGCCAGCAGCCCCTCGGTTCCTTTCCCATCAAGCACAGATACGCAGTATTTT
d_gene: TRBD1; v_gene: TRBV5-6; j_gene: TRBJ1-5; abundance: NA; CDR3aa: CASGQGRGRNQPQHF; CDR3nt: TGTGCCAGCGGCCAAGGCAGGGGGCGCAATCAGCCCCAGCATTTT
d_gene: NA; v_gene: TRBV21-1; j_gene: TRBJ1-3; abundance: NA; CDR3aa: CASSMTGFGNTIYF; CDR3nt: TGTGCCAGCAGTATGACAGGATTTGGAAACACCATATATTTT
d_gene: NA; v_gene: TRBV7-3; j_gene: TRBJ1-6; abundance: NA; CDR3aa: CASSTDRYNSPLHF; CDR3nt: TGTGCCAGCAGCACAGACCGCTATAATTCACCCCTCCACTTT
d_gene: NA; v_gene: TRBV7-9; j_gene: TRBJ1-3; abundance: NA; CDR3aa: CASSSLGVGENTIYF; CDR3nt: TGTGCCAGCAGCTCTTTGGGCGTTGGCGAAAACACCATATATTTT
d_gene: NA; v_gene: TRBV10-1; j_gene: TRBJ2-1; abundance: NA; CDR3aa: CASSDAASKDEQFF; CDR3nt: TGCGCCAGCAGTGACGCGGCTAGTAAGGATGAGCAGTTCTTC
d_gene: TRBD2; v_gene: TRBV30; j_gene: TRBJ2-7; abundance: NA; CDR3aa: CAWSRGGRGYEQYF; CDR3nt: TGTGCCTGGAGTCGCGGGGGGCGAGGCTACGAGCAGTACTTC
d_gene: TRBD1; v_gene: TRBV2; j_gene: TRBJ2-7; abundance: NA; CDR3aa: CARSVRDRGDEQYF; CDR3nt: TGTGCCAGATCCGTACGGGACAGGGGGGACGAGCAGTACTTC
d_gene: NA; v_gene: TRBV6-1; j_gene: TRBJ1-1; abundance: NA; CDR3aa: CASSYRGENTEAFF; CDR3nt: TGTGCCAGCAGTTATCGAGGCGAGAACACTGAAGCTTTCTTT
d_gene: NA; v_gene: TRBV10-2; j_gene: TRBJ1-1; abundance: NA; CDR3aa: CASSDGAQRGAFF; CDR3nt: TGCGCCAGCAGTGACGGAGCTCAGCGTGGAGCTTTCTTT